The 18 T cell receptor beta chains reported below all come from one sample, sequenced in a study. Each CDR3 protein is one row after TCRdb ran MiXCR on the 5' RACE reads. The table lists about 42,000 distinct CDR3 sequences, under 25% of them singletons, with 4% in the top ten. The sorted Tregs were CD4+CD25+CD127-/low cells. Specimen: Tregs sorted from blood. The receptors originated from a female donor with breast cancer.

This clonotype was seen many times. The V gene is TRBV4-1, the J gene TRBJ2-3; TRBD2 matches at 7 bases. With V trimmed by 1 base and J by 6 bases, 13 bases remained unmatched. CDR1 and CDR2 from the germline V gene are MGHRA and YSYEKL. The CDR3 length is 17 residues. The CDR3 DNA reads as TGCGCCAGCAGCCAAGCGGCGCGGGAGAGCCGGATGGATACGCAGTATTTT. Translated, it gives CASSQAARESRMDTQYF.

This clonotype showed up just a few times. The rearrangement uses TRBV28 and TRBJ2-5; 9 nucleotides align to TRBD2. The CDR3 contains 15 residues. V was pared by 6 bases and J by 5 bases, with 10 bases of the junction left unmatched. CDR1 and CDR2 from the germline V gene are MDHEN and SYDVKM. CDR3 sequence (DNA): TGTGCCAGCAGCGGGACGAGCGGGAGGTTTGAGACCCAGTACTTC. Residues: CASSGTSGRFETQYF.

This chain joins TRBV11-2 and TRBJ2-3, with a tentative D call TRBD2 (5 bases). Germline lookup yields CDR1 SGHAT and CDR2 FQNNGV. V was cut by 5 bases and J by 5 bases, with 26 bases left in between. The CDR3 loop spans 18 amino acids. CDR3 region: CASSITISVSLSGDTQYF. The CDR3, as DNA: TGTGCCAGCAGCATCACTATCAGCGTGAGCCTCAGCGGAGATACGCAGTATTTT.

This chain connects TRBV6-1 to TRBJ1-3; 7 bases line up with TRBD1. CDR3 length: 13 residues. Germline CDR1 is MNHNS and CDR2 is SASEGT. Losses at the gene ends were 8 bases for V and 2 bases for J; bases not matched to a gene: 3. The CDR3 DNA reads TGTGCCAGCGTACAGGGGACTGGAAACACCATATATTTT. It specifies CASVQGTGNTIYF.

The genes are TRBV4-3 and TRBJ1-5, with no clear D. The germline V gene encodes CDR1 LGHNA and CDR2 YSLEER. This CDR3 comprises 15 residues. Trimming cost V 1 base and J 4 bases, with 11 bases left between them. The CDR3 is CASSQGSTPNQPQHF. CDR3 in DNA: TGCGCCAGCAGCCAAGGGAGTACACCGAATCAGCCCCAGCATTTT.

About this clonotype: A much larger clone lies a single base off, so this may be a read error. V usage is TRBV27 and J usage is TRBJ2-1, with D perhaps matching TRBD2 (5 bases). The CDR3 is 16 amino acids. CDR1 and CDR2 from the germline V gene are MNHEY and SMNVEV (reference sequence). Between the trimmed V and J ends, which lost 4 bases and 2 bases, there was a span of 15 bases. CDR3 sequence reads: CASSSLVGVAYNEQFF. Here the CDR3 DNA reads TGTGCCAGCAGTTCGTTAGTGGGAGTAGCCTACAATGAGCAGTTCTTC.

Ten or more counts support this clonotype. The chain carries TRBV7-9 and TRBJ1-1; 7 nucleotides align to TRBD1. This CDR3 spans 14 amino acids. CDR1 is SEHNR and CDR2 is FQNEAQ in the germline V gene (reference sequence). With 6 bases clipped from V and 2 bases from J, the junction kept 6 bases outside the gene matches. CDR3 protein: CASSHNRGNTEAFF. The CDR3 DNA reads TGTGCCAGCAGTCATAACAGGGGAAACACTGAAGCTTTCTTT.

This clonotype has more than one count but fewer than ten. A much larger clone is a single base away; this may be a read error. This chain uses TRBV4-1 with TRBJ1-5; D is ambiguous. CDR1 is MGHRA and CDR2 is YSYEKL in the germline V gene. The CDR3 sequence is 17 residues long. The CDR3 region is CVSSQLVPSVGNQPQHF. CDR3 nucleotides: TGCGTCAGCAGCCAGCTCGTTCCATCGGTAGGGAATCAGCCCCAGCATTTT.

The rearrangement links TRBV20-1 to TRBJ1-2; 8 nucleotides line up with TRBD1. The junction had 8 bases not matched to a gene; V was cut back by 3 bases and J by 5 bases. This CDR3 contains 14 residues. The V gene's germline CDR1 is DFQATT and CDR2 SNEGSKA (reference sequence). The chain's CDR3 is CSARDPDREYGYTF. In DNA, the CDR3 is TGCAGTGCTAGGGACCCGGACAGGGAGTATGGCTACACCTTC.

The CDR3 spells CASSSDMGVYTDTQYF. CDR3 sequence (DNA): TGTGCCAGCAGCTCTGATATGGGGGTGTACACAGATACGCAGTATTTT. V usage is TRBV7-2 and J usage is TRBJ2-3; D could derive from TRBD1 or TRBD2 (5 bases each). Trimming removed 4 bases from V and 2 bases from J, with 16 bases in between. The CDR3 is made up of 16 amino acids. Germline V gene sequence: CDR1 SGHTA, CDR2 FQGNSA.

This clonotype occurred a few times. This rearrangement joins TRBV15 to TRBJ1-5; D unresolved. The CDR3 is 15 amino acids. Trimming took 4 bases from V and 3 from J, leaving 13 bases between them. In germline, CDR1 is LNHNV, CDR2 YYDKDF (reference sequence). Here the CDR3 reads CATSIMALSNQPQHF. The CDR3 coding sequence is TGTGCCACCAGCATAATGGCCCTTTCCAATCAGCCCCAGCATTTT.

The chain carries TRBV24-1 and TRBJ2-3, with D possibly called TRBD1 or TRBD2 (5 bases each). The CDR3 extends over 13 amino acids. Germline values: CDR1 KGHDR, CDR2 SFDVKD. Trimming took off 10 bases at V and 0 bases at J, with 10 bases between the two ends. The CDR3 sequence is CATNRDSTDTQYF. The DNA for the CDR3 is TGTGCCACGAACCGGGACAGCACAGATACGCAGTATTTT.

This clonotype appeared a few times. The V and J genes are TRBV7-9 and TRBJ1-5, with unresolved D. V was pared by 5 bases and J by 6 bases, with 14 bases between. Germline V gene data show CDR1 as SEHNR and CDR2 as FQNEAQ (reference sequence). This CDR3 region has 14 residues. CDR3 protein: CASSPVAWSQPQHF. The CDR3 nucleotides read TGTGCCAGCAGCCCCGTCGCTTGGAGTCAGCCCCAGCATTTT.

This clonotype showed up many times. This chain uses TRBV5-1 with TRBJ2-3; 14 nucleotides line up with TRBD2. CDR1 and CDR2 from the germline V gene are SGHRS and YFSETQ. Unmatched junction bases numbered 2, after V lost 4 bases and J lost 4 bases. The CDR3 extends over 15 amino acids. In DNA, the CDR3 is TGCGCCAGCAGCCCGGGACTAGCGGGAGCAGATACGCAGTATTTT. Residues: CASSPGLAGADTQYF. Full variable domain (rest looked up from reference TRBV5-1 and TRBJ2-3): KAGVTQTPRYLIKTRGQQVTLSCSPISGHRSVSWYQQTPGQGLQFLFEYFSETQRNKGNFPGRFSGRQFSNSRSEMNVSTLELGDSALYLCASSPGLAGADTQYFGPGTRLTVL.

In its sample, this clonotype was seen a few times. J is TRBJ2-5 and V is TRBV6-6; D is undetermined. The germline V and J ends were trimmed by 0 bases and 1 base, with 6 bases remaining between them. This CDR3 is built from 14 residues. CDR1 MNHNY and CDR2 SVGAGI come from the germline V gene (reference sequence). The CDR3 nucleotides read TGTGCCAGCAGTTACTCGCAGGTCCAAGAGACCCAGTACTTC. Amino acids: CASSYSQVQETQYF.

The chain employs TRBV5-6 and TRBJ2-2; TRBD2 matches at 7 bases. This CDR3 is built from 14 residues. V was pared by 0 bases and J by 6 bases, with 2 bases of the junction left unmatched. CDR1 and CDR2 (germline): SGHDT, YYEEEE. For the CDR3, the DNA is TGTGCCAGCAGCTTGGGAGGGAGGGCCGGGGAGCTGTTTTTT. It specifies CASSLGGRAGELFF.

In this sample, this clonotype turned up a few times. V usage is TRBV7-8 and J usage is TRBJ2-5; D is possibly TRBD1 (6 bases). Germline V CDR1 and CDR2: SGHVS, FQNEAQ. The CDR3 extends over 14 amino acids. V lost 5 bases to trimming and J lost 5 bases, with 15 bases between them. Here the CDR3 reads CASSRDTQGETQYF. The CDR3 DNA reads as TGTGCCAGCAGCAGGGACACCCAGGGGGAGACCCAGTACTTC.

The chain couples TRBV11-1 to TRBJ1-1, with D possibly being TRBD1 (6 bases). The CDR3 length is 15 residues. Trimming took 3 bases from V and 0 from J, leaving 11 bases between them. CDR1 is SGHAT, CDR2 FQDESV, per germline (reference sequence). The CDR3 loop is CASSFGGAMNTEAFF. The CDR3 region has the DNA TGTGCCAGCAGCTTCGGGGGGGCCATGAACACTGAAGCTTTCTTT.